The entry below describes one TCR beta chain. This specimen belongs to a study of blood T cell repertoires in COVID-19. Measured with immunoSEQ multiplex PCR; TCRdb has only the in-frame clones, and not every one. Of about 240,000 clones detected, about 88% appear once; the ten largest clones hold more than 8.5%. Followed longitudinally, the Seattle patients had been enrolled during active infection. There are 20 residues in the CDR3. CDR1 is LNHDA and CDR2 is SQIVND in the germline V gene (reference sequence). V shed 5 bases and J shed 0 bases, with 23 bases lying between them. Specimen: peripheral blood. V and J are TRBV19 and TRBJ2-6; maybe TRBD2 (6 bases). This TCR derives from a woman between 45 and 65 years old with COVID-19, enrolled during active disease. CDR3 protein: CASSEAGRFFFGSGANVLTF. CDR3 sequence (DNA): TGTGCCAGTAGTGAGGCGGGGCGCTTTTTTTTCGGCTCTGGGGCCAACGTCCTGACTTTC.